A selection of T cell receptor beta chains follows, all from one sample in a study of blood T cell repertoires in COVID-19. TCRdb keeps only in-frame clones here, not all; method: immunoSEQ multiplex PCR. This table has about 84,000 clones, nearly 85% appearing once. The sample consisted of peripheral blood. These receptors all come from a woman aged 80 or older with acute or convalescent COVID-19. Both conserved end residues are part of each CDR3. A D gene is named only where the DNA matches it firmly. The size field is filled for only some rows; it gives once, few, many or a size class.

CDR3 length	J gene	D gene	V gene	clone size	CDR3 DNA	CDR3 protein
10	TRBJ2-1	NA	TRBV20-1	NA	TGCAGTGCTCAGGGAAATGAGCAGTTCTTC	CSAQGNEQFF
17	TRBJ2-5	TRBD1	TRBV7-2	NA	TGTGCCAGCAGCAGTACCGGGACAGGCCTCACCCAAGAGACCCAGTACTTC	CASSSTGTGLTQETQYF
16	TRBJ1-3	NA	TRBV11-2	NA	TGTGCCAGCAGCTTATTGGCAGGCTCCTCTGGAAACACCATATATTTT	CASSLLAGSSGNTIYF
14	TRBJ1-4	NA	TRBV7-9	NA	TGTGCCAGCACCCCTACAGGGAAGGGTGAAAAACTGTTTTTT	CASTPTGKGEKLFF
19	TRBJ1-5	NA	TRBV7-7	NA	TGTGCTAGCAGCTTAGACCTGGTTTGGGGGGGACGGACGAATCAGCCCCAGCATTTT	CASSLDLVWGGRTNQPQHF
17	TRBJ2-3	NA	TRBV10-3	NA	TGTGCCATCAGTGACGGTGGTAGCGGAGGCCTCACAGATACGCAGTATTTT	CAISDGGSGGLTDTQYF
18	TRBJ2-5	TRBD2	TRBV6-1	NA	TGTGCCAGCAGTGAAGCACTAGCGGGAGTAGGGGCACAAGAGACCCAGTACTTC	CASSEALAGVGAQETQYF
17	TRBJ2-7	TRBD2	TRBV5-6	NA	TGTGCCAGCAGCTTGCTTAGCGGGAGAAATCTCCCCTACGAGCAGTACTTC	CASSLLSGRNLPYEQYF
17	TRBJ1-6	TRBD1	TRBV7-2	NA	TGTGCCAGCAGCTCCCCGGGACAGTCGGTCGGAGTGTCACCCCTCCACTTT	CASSSPGQSVGVSPLHF
13	TRBJ2-1	TRBD2	TRBV28	NA	TGTGCCAGCAGTTTAGCCCCGGGAGGGAGGCAGTTCTTC	CASSLAPGGRQFF
16	TRBJ1-1	NA	TRBV19	NA	TGTGCCAGTAGTATTGCAGGGGCAGGATCGAACACTGAAGCTTTCTTT	CASSIAGAGSNTEAFF
15	TRBJ1-4	NA	TRBV11-3	NA	TGTGCCAGCAGCTCCCAACAGGGCCCTAATGAAAAACTGTTTTTT	CASSSQQGPNEKLFF
13	TRBJ1-2	NA	TRBV5-6	NA	TGTGCCAGTAGAAGCACCCGGGTCTATGGCTACACCTTC	CASRSTRVYGYTF
14	TRBJ2-7	TRBD2	TRBV7-8	NA	TGTGCCAGCAGCCAGCTAGCGGGCCCACTCGAGCAGTACTTC	CASSQLAGPLEQYF
13	TRBJ2-5	TRBD2	TRBV5-1	NA	TGCGCCAGCGGTCAGGCCGGGGGGGAGACCCAGTACTTC	CASGQAGGETQYF
16	TRBJ2-3	TRBD2	TRBV7-9	once	TGTGCCAGCAAACTATTAGCGGGAGTAGACCAAGATACGCAGTATTTT	CASKLLAGVDQDTQYF
16	TRBJ1-2	TRBD1	TRBV4-2	NA	TGTGCCAGCAGCCAAGTACCCTCCGGGACAGCCTATGGCTACACCTTC	CASSQVPSGTAYGYTF
15	TRBJ2-1	TRBD2	TRBV27	once	TGTGCCAGCAGCCCCAGGACTAGCGCATACAATGAGCAGTTCTTC	CASSPRTSAYNEQFF
14	TRBJ2-2	NA	TRBV3-1/TRBV3-2	NA	TGTGCCAGCAGCCAAAAGGGGAGGAGCGGGGAGCTGTTTTTT	CASSQKGRSGELFF
14	TRBJ2-7	TRBD1	TRBV19	NA	TGTGCCAGTAGTGCCTCGGACAGGAATAAAGAGCAGTACTTC	CASSASDRNKEQYF
13	TRBJ1-2	NA	TRBV5-1	NA	TGCGCCAGCAGCTTGGCGGGGGGCTATGGCTACACCTTC	CASSLAGGYGYTF
15	TRBJ2-7	TRBD1	TRBV3-1/TRBV3-2	NA	TGTGCCAGCAGCCAAGCGACAGGGAGCTCCTACGAGCAGTACTTC	CASSQATGSSYEQYF
14	TRBJ2-7	TRBD1	TRBV28	NA	TGTGCCAGTCTGGAGGGGGACAGGGGGCGCGAGCAGTACTTC	CASLEGDRGREQYF
14	TRBJ1-4	NA	TRBV7-2	few	TGTGCCAGCAGTTTATTCGGGTTGGATGAAAAACTGTTTTTT	CASSLFGLDEKLFF
12	TRBJ1-2	TRBD1	TRBV29-1	NA	TGCAGCGTTGAAGGGCCCAGGGGGAGCTACACCTTC	CSVEGPRGSYTF
16	TRBJ2-3	TRBD2	TRBV5-5	NA	TGTGCCAGCAGCTTGGCCGTCGGGACTAGCGGGATTACGCAGTATTTT	CASSLAVGTSGITQYF
16	TRBJ2-1	TRBD2	TRBV5-1	NA	TGCGCCAGCAGCTTGTCCACTAGCGGGAGGAACAATGAGCAGTTCTTC	CASSLSTSGRNNEQFF
13	TRBJ1-1	NA	TRBV9	NA	TGTGCCAGCAGCCCACGGTGGTACCAGGGAGCTTTCTTT	CASSPRWYQGAFF
14	TRBJ2-7	TRBD2	TRBV29-1	NA	TGCAGCGTTGAAATGCCGGGAGGGGCGGACGAGCAGTACTTC	CSVEMPGGADEQYF
16	TRBJ2-5	TRBD2	TRBV19	once	TGTGCCAGCGCGTTTAGCGGGAGGGCCAGAGGAGAGACCCAGTACTTC	CASAFSGRARGETQYF
13	TRBJ1-4	TRBD1	TRBV7-2	NA	TGTGCCAGCAGCTTCGGACAGGGCAGAAAACTGTTTTTT	CASSFGQGRKLFF
13	TRBJ2-7	TRBD1	TRBV29-1	once	TGCAGCGTTGGGGGGACAGGTTCCTACGAGCAGTACTTC	CSVGGTGSYEQYF
18	TRBJ2-2	TRBD2	TRBV4-2	NA	TGTGCCAGCAGCCAACTCCCACTAGCGGGAGGGTACACCGGGGAGCTGTTTTTT	CASSQLPLAGGYTGELFF
15	TRBJ2-1	TRBD2	TRBV29-1	NA	TGCAGCGCCGGGACTAGCGGGCGCCGCTACAATGAGCAGTTCTTC	CSAGTSGRRYNEQFF
14	TRBJ2-3	TRBD1	TRBV25-1	NA	TGTGCCAGCAGTTTTGGACAGGGACGAGATACGCAGTATTTT	CASSFGQGRDTQYF
15	TRBJ1-6	TRBD1	TRBV5-6	many	TGTGCCAGCAGCGCGGGACAGGGCTTTAATTCACCCCTCCACTTT	CASSAGQGFNSPLHF
14	TRBJ2-7	TRBD1	TRBV19	NA	TGTGCCAGTAGTCCACGACAGGGAAACTACGAGCAGTACTTC	CASSPRQGNYEQYF
18	TRBJ2-1	NA	TRBV30	NA	TGTGCCTGGAGTGTACGCTTAGGGGATGCGGCCTCCTACAATGAGCAGTTCTTC	CAWSVRLGDAASYNEQFF
15	TRBJ2-1	TRBD1	TRBV6-5	NA	TGTGCCAGCAGTACACAGACAGGGGCCTACAATGAGCAGTTCTTC	CASSTQTGAYNEQFF
13	TRBJ1-4	NA	TRBV29-1	NA	TGCAGCGTTGAACAGATACCGAATGAAAAACTGTTTTTT	CSVEQIPNEKLFF
11	TRBJ2-7	NA	TRBV20-1	few	TGCAGTGGACGCGGGGCCGGGGAGCAGTACTTC	CSGRGAGEQYF
16	TRBJ2-1	NA	TRBV21-1	NA	TGTGCCAGCAGCTCCTCGGAGGGGAGGACCTACAATGAGCAGTTCTTC	CASSSSEGRTYNEQFF
18	TRBJ2-1	TRBD2	TRBV5-4	NA	TGTGCCAGCAGCCTTAAAGGGGTCGTAGCGGGGGACTACAATGAGCAGTTCTTC	CASSLKGVVAGDYNEQFF
14	TRBJ2-2	TRBD2	TRBV2	NA	TGTGCCAGCAAAAGTAGCGGGAGGGCCGGGGAGCTGTTTTTT	CASKSSGRAGELFF
14	TRBJ2-7	TRBD1	TRBV28	NA	TGTGCCAGCAGACGGACAGGGGTAGCCTACGAGCAGTACTTC	CASRRTGVAYEQYF
11	TRBJ2-7	NA	TRBV3-1/TRBV3-2	few	TGTGCCAGCAGCCACCAGGGCGAGCAGTACTTC	CASSHQGEQYF
15	TRBJ2-7	TRBD2	TRBV11-2	NA	TGTGCCAGCAGCACACCAACTAGCGGGACCCTGGAGCAGTACTTC	CASSTPTSGTLEQYF
14	TRBJ2-5	NA	TRBV9	NA	TGTGCCAGCAGCCCTACAGGGAACCAAGAGACCCAGTACTTC	CASSPTGNQETQYF
16	TRBJ2-7	NA	TRBV30	NA	TGTGCCTGGAGTGTCAAGGAGGTTGATAGGTCCTACGAGCAGTACTTC	CAWSVKEVDRSYEQYF
14	TRBJ2-5	NA	TRBV9	NA	TGTGCCAGCAGCGTAGCTCGAGCCCAAGAGACCCAGTACTTC	CASSVARAQETQYF
13	TRBJ1-2	TRBD1	TRBV7-9	NA	TGTGCCAGCAGCCCAGGGGACAGCTATGGCTACACCTTC	CASSPGDSYGYTF
14	TRBJ1-6	TRBD1	TRBV10-3	NA	TGTGCCATCAGTGAGACAGGGGGCGATTCACCCCTCCACTTT	CAISETGGDSPLHF
11	TRBJ1-2	NA	TRBV9	NA	TGTGCCAGCAGGGGGCGTAGCGGCTACACCTTC	CASRGRSGYTF
13	TRBJ2-5	NA	TRBV14	NA	TGTGCCAGCAGCCGAAACAACCAAGAGACCCAGTACTTC	CASSRNNQETQYF
15	TRBJ2-1	TRBD1	TRBV7-2	once	TGTGCCAGCAGCTTGAAGGGACAGGGTACAAATGAGCAGTTCTTC	CASSLKGQGTNEQFF
15	TRBJ2-6	NA	TRBV19	NA	TGTGCCAGTAGTCTAGCAGGCTCTGGGGCCAACGTCCTGACTTTC	CASSLAGSGANVLTF
12	TRBJ1-5	NA	TRBV2	NA	TGTGCCAGCACCTTAGGGGCAAAGCCCCAGCATTTT	CASTLGAKPQHF
15	TRBJ2-5	TRBD1	TRBV5-1	NA	TGCGCCAGCAGTCTAGGGACAGACCTACAAGAGACCCAGTACTTC	CASSLGTDLQETQYF
13	TRBJ2-2	NA	TRBV7-8	NA	TGTGCCAGCAGCTTAGACAGGGCCCGGGAGCTGTTTTTT	CASSLDRARELFF